The 10 T cell receptor beta chains below were found in one sample sequenced in a study of control samples from healthy donors and cancer patients (dated by TCRdb to about 2020). Libraries were built with the immunoSEQ multiplex PCR assay. Entries here come from immuneACCESS through TCRdb and include only in-frame sequences with V and J called. Some clones fail to appear in such tables; in the studies checked, an unresolved V gene covers under half of the shortfall, and the cause of the remainder is unknown. A total of around 100,000 clones appear in this sample, 75% to 95% of them only once. 3% to 4.5% of the sample goes to the ten largest clones. Input material: blood. Source of these receptors: a woman younger than 30 in good health.

This chain joins TRBV19 and TRBJ1-1; D is possibly TRBD1 (5 bases). V lost 6 bases to trimming and J lost 4 bases, with 12 bases between them. CDR1 LNHDA and CDR2 SQIVND come from the germline V gene (reference sequence). The CDR3 extends over 13 amino acids. Here the CDR3 DNA reads TGTGCCAGTAGCCGCGGGGGGGGCACTGAAGCTTTCTTT. Translation: CASSRGGGTEAFF.

V gene TRBV13 combines with J gene TRBJ1-6; 8 bases agree with TRBD1. V lost 5 bases to trimming and J lost 7 bases; unmatched junction nucleotides: 10. Looked up from germline, CDR1 is PRHDT and CDR2 is FYEKMQ (reference sequence). This CDR3 spans 16 amino acids. CDR3 nucleotides: TGTGCCAGCAGCGGAACCGAGGACAGGGTCAATTCACCCCTCCACTTT. Translated, it gives CASSGTEDRVNSPLHF.

The sample holds a few counts of this clone. V and J are TRBV11-1 and TRBJ2-7, with 7 bases matching TRBD1. Looked up from germline, CDR1 is SGHAT and CDR2 is FQDESV (reference sequence). The J segment lost 3 bases and the V segment lost 5 bases, leaving 7 bases of the junction unmatched. The length of the CDR3 is 14 residues. DNA for the CDR3: TGTGCCAGCAGCAAAAGAGGGGGCCACTACGAGCAGTACTTC. Translation: CASSKRGGHYEQYF.

V gene TRBV7-9 combines with J gene TRBJ1-4; unclear D gene. Germline lookup yields CDR1 SEHNR and CDR2 FQNEAQ (reference sequence). CDR3 size: 11 residues. The V end lost 1 base, the J end lost 10 bases, and 4 bases lay between the germline ends. As DNA, the CDR3 is TGTGCCAGCAGCTTAGGAGGAAAACTGTTTTTT. Translating gives CASSLGGKLFF.

The chain joins TRBV11-3 to TRBJ2-5; D is ambiguous. CDR1 and CDR2 (germline): SGHNT, YENEEA. CDR3 length equals 12 residues. Trimming pared 5 bases from V and 8 bases from J, leaving 12 bases between. CDR3 in DNA: TGTGCCAGCAGCGACGGACCTCTCACCCAGTACTTC. It is translated as CASSDGPLTQYF.

This clone was detected only once. The chain recombines TRBV2 with TRBJ1-2, with unresolved D. Germline V CDR1 and CDR2: SNHLY, FYNNEI. Trimming took off 1 base at V and 2 bases at J, with 5 bases between the two ends. The CDR3 is made up of 13 amino acids. CDR3 region: CASSEEQNYGYTF. CDR3 sequence (DNA): TGTGCCAGCAGTGAAGAGCAAAACTATGGCTACACCTTC.

This rearrangement joins TRBV10-3 to TRBJ1-4, with 7 bases identical to TRBD1. This CDR3 region has 14 residues. CDR1 and CDR2 from the germline V gene are ENHRY and SYGVKD. V dropped 5 bases and J dropped 7; count of bases not matched to a gene: 7. The CDR3 spells CAISMEGAGEKLFF. The CDR3, as DNA: TGTGCCATCAGTATGGAGGGGGCGGGTGAAAAACTGTTTTTT.

The table lists this clone with a few counts. CDR3 loop: CASSSGLGGNTIYF. CDR3 DNA: TGTGCCAGCAGCTCCGGGTTAGGTGGAAACACCATATATTTT. The chain carries TRBV7-2 and TRBJ1-3; D unclear. Trimming removed 4 bases from V and 3 bases from J, with 10 bases in between. There are 14 residues in the CDR3. CDR1 and CDR2 from the germline V gene are SGHTA and FQGNSA.

The rearrangement joins TRBV7-8 to TRBJ2-6, with D perhaps being TRBD1 or TRBD2 (5 bases each). The CDR3 totals 20 residues. Germline V gene lookup returns CDR1 SGHVS and CDR2 FQNEAQ. Trimming removed 3 bases from V and 0 bases from J, with 21 bases in between. The CDR3 DNA reads as TGTGCCAGCAGCTTCCCTGGGGGTGGTCGTGACCACTCTGGGGCCAACGTCCTGACTTTC. It yields the protein CASSFPGGGRDHSGANVLTF.

The genes are TRBV5-1 and TRBJ2-1, with 8 bases lining up with TRBD1. The CDR3 has 14 residues. Germline V lookup: CDR1 SGHRS, CDR2 YFSETQ. Trimming removed 1 base from V and 9 bases from J; junction bases left unmatched: 6. CDR3: CASSLRQGTGEQFF. For the CDR3, the DNA is TGCGCCAGCAGCTTGAGACAGGGGACTGGTGAGCAGTTCTTC.